This T cell receptor (beta chain) was captured by sequencing in a study of response to subunit inactivated influenza vaccine (dated by TCRdb to about 2018). General notes on the study: To follow how T cells responded to a trivalent subunit inactivated influenza vaccine, the researchers relied on deep quantitative profiling of the T cell receptor repertoire.

A few counts support this clonotype. The antigen this receptor binds is unknown. No base qualities exist here, and no much larger clone lies one base off it. The method behind the library was RT-PCR. The listed sequencing device is Illumina HiSeq 2500. TCRdb trimmed public reads at Q25 via fastp, called clones via MiXCR and kept in-frame beta chains. CDR3 protein sequences are deduplicated, and each keeps its most common genes and DNA. The sample data list about half a million distinct CDR3 sequences, and approximately 11% of these were observed just once. The leading ten clones occupy over 9.5% of the sample. Via the germline V gene, CDR1 is SGHAT and CDR2 FQNNGV. Reading from cysteine to phenylalanine, the CDR3 counts 13 amino acids. Only the CDR3 portion is preserved as DNA: 39 bases, with reading frame beginning at the first base. Between the V and J ends, shortened by 1 base and 5 bases respectively, the junction contains 9 bases.

Study-level results and caveats: The authors proposed that each seasonal influenza vaccination may bring in only a limited number of new T cells.

Read against the paper, the sample's time point label means: approximately 40 days after influenza vaccine administration. The TCR originated in a man aged 50 or older who received an inactivated influenza vaccine. Donor details come from another sample of the same person, matched by shared clones. The rearranged segments are TRBV11-2 and TRBJ2-7; the best D guess is TRBD1, with 6 bases matching. The sequencing used PBMCs from blood, collected more than 35 days after vaccination. The DNA reads as follows: TGTGCCAGCAGCTTAGTTGGGACAAACGAGCAGTACTTC. Its product reads: CASSLVGTNEQYF.